This TCR beta chain is from a study of blood T cell repertoires in COVID-19. The CDR3 is made up of 13 amino acids. CDR1 is ENHRY and CDR2 is SYGVKD in the germline V gene. Germline trimming cut 5 bases from V and 5 bases from J; bases unmatched to any gene: 4. The repertoire was sequenced with immunoSEQ multiplex PCR; TCRdb's copy has only in-frame clones and lacks some. Among around 200,000 clones listed, over 70% were seen once. The TCR comes from a man in his fifties or sixties with active or convalescent COVID-19. The chain joins TRBV10-3 to TRBJ2-7; TRBD1 matches 9 bases. Sequencing used peripheral blood. The chain's CDR3 is CAISRGQGNEQYF. CDR3 DNA: TGTGCCATCAGTAGGGGACAGGGTAACGAGCAGTACTTC.